The 16 T cell receptor beta chains presented below share a single source sample, sequenced in a study of cytomegalovirus exposure and HLA in healthy donors. The PCR ran on 60 Vbeta and 13 Jbeta primers. TCRdb's copy holds only in-frame clones and misses some; the assay was immunoSEQ multiplex PCR. The sample includes 300,000 or so clones, approximately 85% of them seen just once. Sequenced material: PBMCs. Receptor source: a woman in her thirties or forties in good health and CMV-seropositive.

The V gene is TRBV6-5, the J gene TRBJ2-7; 11 positions match TRBD1. Trimming removed 0 bases from V and 13 bases from J; junction bases left unmatched: 11. The CDR3 extends over 15 amino acids. CDR1 is MNHEY and CDR2 is SVGAGI in the germline V gene. CDR3 nucleotide sequence: TGTGCCAGCAGTTACTCGCCGGGGACAGGGGGAATAGTTTACTTC. Translating gives CASSYSPGTGGIVYF.

This clone was detected only a few times. This chain uses TRBV19 with TRBJ2-7; TRBD1 agrees at 9 bases. J was trimmed by 4 bases and V by 5 bases; bases with no gene match: 12. The CDR3 loop spans 16 amino acids. Germline assignment: CDR1 LNHDA and CDR2 SQIVND (reference sequence). The CDR3 loop reads CASSPHSTGGEYEQYF. The CDR3 DNA reads as TGTGCCAGTAGTCCGCACTCGACAGGGGGGGAGTACGAGCAGTACTTC.

The chain joins TRBV18 to TRBJ1-4; D may be TRBD1 (6 bases). The CDR3 extends over 15 amino acids. Germline CDR1 and CDR2: KGHSH and LQKENI. Trimming removed 5 bases from V and 5 bases from J, with 15 bases in between. The CDR3 DNA reads as TGTGCCAGCTCAGGGCAGGGGCCACCGAATGAAAAACTGTTTTTT. Residues: CASSGQGPPNEKLFF.

This sequence joins TRBV18 and TRBJ2-7; the match to TRBD1 covers 7 bases. Trimming took 6 bases from V and 6 from J; bases not matched to a gene: 5. CDR1 is KGHSH and CDR2 is LQKENI in the germline V gene. The CDR3 runs 12 residues. CDR3 in DNA: TGTGCCAGCTCCCTCGACAGGGTCGAGCAGTACTTC. Its protein product is CASSLDRVEQYF.

The chain employs TRBV19 and TRBJ1-5, with 8 positions matching TRBD1. The germline CDR1 and CDR2 sequences are LNHDA and SQIVND (reference sequence). The J segment lost 5 bases and the V segment lost 9 bases, leaving 9 bases of the junction unmatched. CDR3 size: 14 residues. CDR3 sequence: CASQDRGADQPQHF. The CDR3 nucleotides read TGTGCCAGCCAAGACAGGGGCGCGGATCAGCCCCAGCATTTT.

V usage is TRBV4-1 and J usage is TRBJ2-1; weak D call: TRBD2 (7 bases). V lost 0 bases and J 7 bases, leaving 13 bases between the germline ends. The CDR3 has 15 amino acids. Germline V gives CDR1 MGHRA, CDR2 YSYEKL. The CDR3 region is CASSQDQGGGNEQFF. The DNA of the CDR3 is TGCGCCAGCAGCCAAGATCAAGGGGGAGGGAATGAGCAGTTCTTC.

In this sample, this clone turned up once. The chain recombines TRBV5-1 with TRBJ2-2; TRBD1 matches 9 bases. Per germline, CDR1 SGHRS and CDR2 YFSETQ. The CDR3 sequence is 15 residues long. V lost 3 bases and J lost 4; bases outside the gene matches: 4. CDR3 residues: CASSSGQGGTGELFF. As DNA, the CDR3 is TGCGCCAGCAGCTCGGGACAGGGAGGCACCGGGGAGCTGTTTTTT.

This chain connects TRBV7-9 to TRBJ2-1; 7 bases align to TRBD2. CDR1 and CDR2 (germline): SEHNR, FQNEAQ (reference sequence). The CDR3 contains 12 residues. With 6 bases clipped from V and 10 bases from J, the junction kept 6 bases outside the gene matches. In DNA form, the CDR3 reads TGTGCCAGCAGTTTCATACTAGCGGAGCAGTTCTTC. Amino acids: CASSFILAEQFF.

This rearrangement joins TRBV7-2 to TRBJ1-1; D is undetermined. This CDR3 comprises 13 residues. Germline assignment: CDR1 SGHTA and CDR2 FQGNSA. Trimming removed 4 bases from V and 2 bases from J, with 8 bases in between. The CDR3 sequence is CASSSDYNTEAFF. DNA for the CDR3: TGTGCCAGCAGCTCCGACTATAACACTGAAGCTTTCTTT.

The chain carries TRBV5-6 and TRBJ1-2, with 8 positions matching TRBD1. V was clipped by 4 bases and J by 3 bases; unmatched bases: 14. Germline assignment: CDR1 SGHDT and CDR2 YYEEEE. This CDR3 is built from 17 residues. The CDR3 protein is CASSPLVRGPEDYGYTF. The CDR3 DNA sequence: TGTGCCAGCAGCCCCTTAGTCAGGGGGCCGGAGGACTATGGCTACACCTTC.

The rearrangement links TRBV7-9 to TRBJ1-2; D is unresolved. Trimming took 5 bases from V and 5 from J, leaving 9 bases between them. This CDR3 spans 12 amino acids. Germline V gene sequence: CDR1 SEHNR, CDR2 FQNEAQ (reference sequence). The CDR3 sequence is CASSAAGYGYTF. CDR3 nucleotide sequence: TGTGCCAGCAGCGCCGCGGGTTATGGCTACACCTTC.

The chain has TRBV11-2 and TRBJ2-5; 7 bases fit TRBD2. The CDR3 contains 15 residues. CDR1 is SGHAT and CDR2 is FQNNGV in the germline V gene. The ends lost 8 bases at V and 0 bases at J; junction bases unmatched: 9. The CDR3 sequence is CASAPGRAHQETQYF. DNA for the CDR3: TGTGCCAGCGCTCCGGGGAGGGCCCACCAAGAGACCCAGTACTTC.

This clone was detected once. This chain uses TRBV6-4 with TRBJ1-1; D is ambiguous. Trimming left V 4 bases short and J 1 base short, with 7 bases between. Germline loops: CDR1 MRHNA, CDR2 SNTAGT. This CDR3 spans 13 amino acids. The CDR3, as DNA: TGTGCCAGCAGTGTACTAGCGAACACTGAAGCTTTCTTT. Protein product: CASSVLANTEAFF.

The chain recombines TRBV27 with TRBJ1-2; D gene unclear. Germline assignment: CDR1 MNHEY and CDR2 SMNVEV (reference sequence). This CDR3 has 14 amino acids. V was trimmed by 7 bases and J by 2 bases, leaving 14 bases between them. The CDR3, as DNA: TGTGCCAGCAACCCCAGAGCGGGGAACTATGGCTACACCTTC. It specifies CASNPRAGNYGYTF.

On this clone itself: At the DNA level, this CDR3 is encoded by other sequences in the same sample as well. V and J are TRBV30 and TRBJ1-1; D might be TRBD1 (5 bases). V was trimmed by 1 base and J by 14 bases, leaving 14 bases between them. CDR1 and CDR2 from the germline V gene are GTSNPN and SVGIG (reference sequence). This CDR3 is built from 11 residues. The CDR3 region has the DNA TGTGCCTGGAGTGGCGGGGGGAGAGCCTTCTTT. Translated, it gives CAWSGGGRAFF.

The chain uses TRBV30 and TRBJ1-1; no clear D. This CDR3 region has 12 residues. Trimming took 4 bases from V and 0 from J, leaving 6 bases between them. The germline V gene encodes CDR1 GTSNPN and CDR2 SVGIG (reference sequence). The CDR3 spells CAWIQMNTEAFF. CDR3 coding DNA: TGTGCCTGGATTCAGATGAACACTGAAGCTTTCTTT.